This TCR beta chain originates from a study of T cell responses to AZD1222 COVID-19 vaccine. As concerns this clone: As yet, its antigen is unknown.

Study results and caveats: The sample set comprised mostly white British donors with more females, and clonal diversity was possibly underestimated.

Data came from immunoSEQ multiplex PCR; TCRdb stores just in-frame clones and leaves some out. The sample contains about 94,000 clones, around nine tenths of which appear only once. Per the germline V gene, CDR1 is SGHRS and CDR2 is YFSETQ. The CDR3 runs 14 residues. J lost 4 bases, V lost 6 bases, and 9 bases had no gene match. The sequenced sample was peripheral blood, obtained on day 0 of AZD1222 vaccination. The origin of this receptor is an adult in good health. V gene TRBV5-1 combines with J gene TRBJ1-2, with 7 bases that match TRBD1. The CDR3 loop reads CASTKGDSLYGYTF. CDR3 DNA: TGCGCCAGCACCAAAGGGGACAGTCTCTATGGCTACACCTTC.